This T cell receptor beta chain was sequenced in a study of blood T cell repertoires in COVID-19. Study details: PBMCs, B-cell-depleted T cells, or T cells were the source of the cDNA or gDNA that made up the material.

The CDR3 is 14 amino acids. The V gene's germline CDR1 is KGHSH and CDR2 LQKENI. Trimming shortened V by 6 bases and J by 5 bases, and 15 bases separated the two germline ends. TCRdb's copy holds only in-frame clones and misses some; the assay was immunoSEQ multiplex PCR. The table lists approximately 150,000 clones, roughly nine tenths of them singletons. This clonotype was obtained from a woman aged 55-75 years with active COVID-19. This chain uses TRBV18 with TRBJ2-3; D uncertain. Sequenced material: peripheral blood. The CDR3 DNA reads as TGTGCCAGCTCCGATAGGAATCGCGGAGATACGCAGTATTTT. Encoded protein: CASSDRNRGDTQYF.